The text below deals with one T cell receptor beta chain. The antigen remains undetermined. These data belong to a study of immune evolution from preneoplasia to lung adenocarcinoma. The study's findings and limits: Clonality was highest in normal lung, lower in later-stage lesions apparently.

Germline values: CDR1 SGHAT, CDR2 FQDESV (reference sequence). Trimming removed 1 base from V and 3 bases from J; junction bases left unmatched: 8. This CDR3 has 17 amino acids. Repertoires were generated with immunoSEQ multiplex PCR, while TCRdb's copy carries only in-frame clones and drops some. The data show more than 5,000 clones, approximately 86% seen once. This TCR derives from a person aged 50-75 years with lung adenocarcinoma. Specimen: FFPE invasive lung adenocarcinoma tissue. The gene calls are TRBV11-1 and TRBJ2-3; TRBD2 matches at 9 bases. Here the CDR3 reads CASSLDSGRGRTDTQYF. As DNA, the CDR3 is TGTGCCAGCAGCTTAGATAGCGGGAGAGGACGGACAGATACGCAGTATTTT.